This T cell receptor beta chain was identified during a study of cytomegalovirus exposure and HLA in healthy donors. Broader study findings: The CMV antigen specificity of three CMV-associated chains was confirmed through in vitro analysis.

Primers included in the PCR were 60 Vbeta and 13 Jbeta primers. Assay used: immunoSEQ multiplex PCR; TCRdb lists only in-frame clones, some missing. The sample carries 150,000 to 200,000 clones, about 81% recorded once. This CDR3 comprises 16 residues. The V and J ends lost 8 bases and 1 base, in that order; junction bases with no gene match: 7. Germline V gene sequence: CDR1 SGHNT, CDR2 YENEEA. In regard to this clone: The antigen remains unidentified.

The sample comprised PBMCs. This sequence originates from a woman between 18 and 29 years old in good health and CMV-seronegative. The rearrangement joins TRBV11-3 to TRBJ2-3; 12 bases are a match to TRBD2. For the CDR3, the DNA is TGTGCCAGCGGCACGAGGACTAGCGGGGGCACAGATACGCAGTATTTT. It encodes CASGTRTSGGTDTQYF.